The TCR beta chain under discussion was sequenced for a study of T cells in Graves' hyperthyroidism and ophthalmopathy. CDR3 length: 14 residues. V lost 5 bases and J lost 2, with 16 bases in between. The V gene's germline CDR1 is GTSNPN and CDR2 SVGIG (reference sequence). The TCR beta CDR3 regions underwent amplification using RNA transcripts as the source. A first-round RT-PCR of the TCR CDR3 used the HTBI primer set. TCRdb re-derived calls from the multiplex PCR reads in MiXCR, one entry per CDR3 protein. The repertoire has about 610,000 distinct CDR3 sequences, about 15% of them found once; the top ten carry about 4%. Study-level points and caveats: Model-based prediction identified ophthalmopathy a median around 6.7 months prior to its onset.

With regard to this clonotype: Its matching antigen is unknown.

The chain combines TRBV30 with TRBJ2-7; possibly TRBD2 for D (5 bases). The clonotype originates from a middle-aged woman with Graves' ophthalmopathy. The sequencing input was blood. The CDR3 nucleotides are TGTGCCTGGGCCCACGGGGTCTACCCCTACGAGCAGTACTTC. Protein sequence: CAWAHGVYPYEQYF.